This T cell receptor (beta chain) stems from a study of blood T cell repertoires in COVID-19. On the study more broadly: Sites in the United States, Italy and Spain provided acute and convalescent COVID-19 samples. PBMCs, B-cell-depleted T cells, or T cells were the source of the cDNA or gDNA that made up the material.

Trimming at V came to 4 bases and at J to 0 bases, leaving 5 bases not matched to a gene. The germline gives CDR1 MNHEY, CDR2 SVGAGI. The CDR3 runs to 16 residues. Authors' processing steps: Amplification with reference gene primers provided the estimates of nucleated cell counts. Profiled with immunoSEQ multiplex PCR; TCRdb holds only in-frame clones, not every one. Clone size and V and J calls were adopted from that table, with D and trimming inferred from the DNA. The sample consists of fewer than 300,000 clones, around 90% of them appearing once. Specimen: PBMCs or T cells enriched from blood (not recorded which). The rearrangement uses TRBV6-5 and TRBJ2-1; 8 bases line up with TRBD1. The clonotype originates from a young woman who had recovered from COVID-19. This chain's CDR3 is CASSSGTGGSYNEQFF. The DNA for the CDR3 is TGTGCCAGCAGTTCCGGGACAGGCGGCTCCTACAATGAGCAGTTCTTC.